This TCR beta chain originates from a study of human T cells and chemical hapten exposure. Study-level points and caveats: It was expanded TCRs that formed significantly more large CDR3 similarity clusters than controls did.

This sample's time point: patch test 1, 2 weeks after DPC sensitization. Treatment: therapeutic diphenylcyclopropenone sensitization with weekly scalp DPC. Individual cDNA molecules received unique molecular identifiers in the library. TCRdb ran MiXCR on the RACE reads and lists one entry per CDR3 protein. The table lists around 160,000 distinct CDR3 sequences, about 14% of them singletons. Germline CDR1 reads ENHRY; CDR2 reads SYGVKD. CDR3 size: 14 residues. Trimming pared 6 bases from V and 0 bases from J, leaving 9 bases between. This clonotype was found many times. What it binds is not known. This specimen was whole blood, taken in connection with sensitization to the hapten diphenylcyclopropenone (DPC). The chain links TRBV10-3 to TRBJ2-1; D possibly corresponds to TRBD2 (5 bases). This receptor was identified in a woman in her twenties or thirties with alopecia areata. Some clones in this sample may be carry-over from other donors' samples. CDR3: CAIRRESSYNEQFF. CDR3 DNA: TGTGCCATCAGGAGGGAGAGCTCCTACAATGAGCAGTTCTTC.